Following are 21 T cell receptor beta chains from one sample sequenced in a study of shared clonotypes between healthy human individuals. Data came from immunoSEQ multiplex PCR; TCRdb stores just in-frame clones and leaves some out. The sample comprises approximately 470,000 clones, roughly 80% of which are singletons, and 12% rests with the top ten. The sequencing input was PBMCs. The receptors shown here come from a middle-aged woman in good health. Some clones in this sample may be carry-over from other donors' samples.

The rearrangement uses TRBV19 and TRBJ2-1, with D perhaps matching TRBD1 or TRBD2 (6 bases each). This CDR3 comprises 15 residues. Trimming cost V 5 bases and J 3 bases, with 14 bases left between them. Germline CDR1 and CDR2: LNHDA and SQIVND (reference sequence). The CDR3 spells CASSPRGGVYNEQFF. Here the CDR3 DNA reads TGTGCCAGTAGTCCCAGGGGCGGGGTCTACAATGAGCAGTTCTTC.

This chain joins TRBV28 and TRBJ2-2; 11 nucleotides match TRBD2. After removal of 1 base from V and 5 bases from J, the junction contained 0 bases not matched to a gene. This CDR3 contains 15 residues. Germline lookup yields CDR1 MDHEN and CDR2 SYDVKM. CDR3 region: CASSLSSGGTGELFF. CDR3 DNA: TGTGCCAGCAGTTTATCTAGCGGGGGGACCGGGGAGCTGTTTTTT.

This chain connects TRBV29-1 to TRBJ2-3; D gene ambiguous. The V and J ends lost 5 bases and 2 bases respectively, with 8 bases between them. The germline gives CDR1 SQVTM, CDR2 ANQGSEA. The length of the CDR3 is 12 residues. CDR3 DNA: TGCAGCGTTACCTATTCCACAGATACGCAGTATTTT. Protein product: CSVTYSTDTQYF.

The chain employs TRBV30 and TRBJ1-5; possibly TRBD1 for D (5 bases). V was cut by 5 bases and J by 2 bases, with 13 bases left in between. The CDR3 totals 14 residues. CDR1 and CDR2 (germline): GTSNPN, SVGIG (reference sequence). Here the CDR3 DNA reads TGTGCCTGGTCCGGGACCAACCGCAATCAGCCCCAGCATTTT. Translation gives CAWSGTNRNQPQHF.

Of note for this clone: A read error likely explains this, since a far larger clone differs by one base. The chain combines TRBV4-2 with TRBJ1-2; perhaps TRBD1 as D (5 bases). This CDR3 has 15 amino acids. CDR1 LGHNA and CDR2 YNFKEQ come from the germline V gene. Here the CDR3 reads CASIQERSGNYGYTF. The CDR3 bases are TGTGCCAGCATCCAAGAGAGGTCAGGGAACTATGGCTACACCTTC.

Concerning this clone itself: Given a far larger clone just one base away, this is likely a sequencing read error. The same CDR3 arises from other DNA sequences in this sample as well. The chain uses TRBV25-1 and TRBJ2-7, with D perhaps TRBD2 (5 bases). The germline CDR1 and CDR2 sequences are MGHDK and SYGVNS. V was cut by 3 bases and J by 5 bases, with 20 bases left in between. The CDR3 runs 16 residues. The CDR3 sequence: CASSDLTSGHRDEQYF. The DNA of the CDR3 is TGTGCCAGCAGTGACCTCACTAGTGGCCATAGGGACGAGCAGTACTTC.

With respect to this clone: A far larger clone is just one base off, so this is likely a read error. The same CDR3 can be traced to other DNA sequences in this sample. This sequence joins TRBV29-1 and TRBJ1-2; D remains ambiguous. The germline CDR1 and CDR2 sequences are SQVTM and ANQGSEA. The CDR3 loop spans 11 amino acids. The chain's CDR3 is CSESSNYDYTF. CDR3 in DNA: TGCAGCGAGTCCTCAAACTATGACTACACCTTC.

This rearrangement joins TRBV18 to TRBJ2-3; TRBD2 aligns across 10 bases. This CDR3 spans 14 amino acids. J was trimmed by 1 base and V by 8 bases; bases with no gene match: 3. Germline CDR1 is KGHSH and CDR2 is LQKENI. The CDR3 region is CASHGTSGTDTQYF. The CDR3 nucleotides are TGTGCCAGCCACGGGACTAGCGGCACAGATACGCAGTATTTT.

On this clone: This could be a read error, since a much larger clone is one nucleotide away. The chain uses TRBV19 and TRBJ2-1, with D uncertain. Per germline, CDR1 LNHDA and CDR2 SQIVND (reference sequence). CDR3 length: 13 residues. The CDR3 spells CASSIDWRNEQLF. In nucleotides, the CDR3 is TGTGCCAGTAGTATAGATTGGCGGAATGAGCAGCTCTTC.

The V gene is TRBV18, the J gene TRBJ2-7, with 8 bases aligning to TRBD1. The V and J ends lost 3 bases and 0 bases, in that order; junction bases with no gene match: 10. The CDR3 is 17 residues long. CDR1 KGHSH and CDR2 LQKENI come from the germline V gene. The chain's CDR3 is CASSPPHGQGSSYEQYF. CDR3 sequence (DNA): TGTGCCAGCTCACCCCCCCACGGACAGGGAAGCTCCTACGAGCAGTACTTC.

The rearrangement links TRBV7-9 to TRBJ1-5, with D possibly matching TRBD1 (6 bases). Trimming cost V 5 bases and J 5 bases, with 13 bases left between them. Looked up from germline, CDR1 is SEHNR and CDR2 is FQNEAQ (reference sequence). This CDR3 contains 14 residues. CDR3 sequence: CASSRYAGDQPQHF. The CDR3 nucleotides are TGTGCCAGCAGCCGTTATGCAGGGGATCAGCCCCAGCATTTT.

This clone was counted a single time. The chain recombines TRBV18 with TRBJ1-1, with 10 bases fitting TRBD1. The trim removed 5 bases at V and 5 bases at J, leaving 5 bases unmatched. CDR1 and CDR2 from the germline V gene are KGHSH and LQKENI. This CDR3 is 14 amino acids long. CDR3 bases: TGTGCCAGCTCATCCGGACAGGGGGGGACTGAAGCTTTCTTT. Amino acid sequence: CASSSGQGGTEAFF.

This clone was detected ten times or more. The chain has TRBV7-9 and TRBJ1-3; D is unresolved. The CDR3 is 12 residues long. V was trimmed by 3 bases and J by 12 bases, leaving 12 bases between them. Germline V gene sequence: CDR1 SEHNR, CDR2 FQNEAQ (reference sequence). The CDR3 sequence: CASSFSGELIYF. The DNA of the CDR3 is TGTGCCAGCAGCTTTAGCGGGGAGCTCATATATTTT.

About this clone: A far larger clone is one nucleotide away, so this likely arose from a read error. The chain joins TRBV30 to TRBJ2-7; 10 nucleotides match TRBD1. The length of the CDR3 is 13 residues. Germline values: CDR1 GTSNPN, CDR2 SVGIG (reference sequence). V shed 5 bases, J shed 5 bases, and the junction held 6 bases outside the gene matches. The CDR3 is CAWGGQGLNEQYF. The CDR3 DNA follows: TGTGCCTGGGGGGGACAGGGGTTGAACGAGCAGTACTTC.

The chain is built from TRBV2 and TRBJ2-5; D gene uncertain. The germline V and J ends were trimmed by 2 bases and 2 bases, with 9 bases remaining between them. This CDR3 has 14 residues. The germline CDR1 and CDR2 sequences are SNHLY and FYNNEI. CDR3 in DNA: TGTGCCAGCAGTGAAATTTCAGAGCAAGAGACCCAGTACTTC. Amino acids: CASSEISEQETQYF.

The chain uses TRBV5-4 and TRBJ1-2; D may be TRBD1 (5 bases). The V end was cut by 4 bases, the J end by 4 bases, with 20 bases between. Germline lookup yields CDR1 SGHNT and CDR2 YYREEE (reference sequence). CDR3 size: 16 residues. The CDR3 loop is CASSPAGQGTSYGYTF. Written as DNA, the CDR3 is TGTGCCAGCAGCCCGGCCGGGCAGGGTACCAGCTATGGCTACACCTTC. The variable domain in full, completed from reference TRBV5-4 and TRBJ1-2, reads ETGVTQSPTHLIKTRGQQVTLRCSSQSGHNTVSWYQQALGQGPQFIFQYYREEENGRGNFPPRFSGLQFPNYSSELNVNALELDDSALYLCASSPAGQGTSYGYTFGSGTRLTVV.

In the case of this clone: Different DNA sequences within this sample yield the same CDR3. V is TRBV29-1 and J is TRBJ2-1, with 7 bases identical to TRBD1. Unmatched junction bases numbered 8, after V lost 6 bases and J lost 6 bases. The germline CDR1 and CDR2 sequences are SQVTM and ANQGSEA. The CDR3 runs 13 residues. The CDR3: CSVGTGAVNEQFF. CDR3 bases: TGCAGCGTCGGTACAGGGGCGGTCAATGAGCAGTTCTTC.

On this clone: With only one base between it and a far larger clone, this is likely a read error. The chain combines TRBV4-1 with TRBJ2-5, with D possibly matching TRBD2 (6 bases). The better agreement between TRBJ2-7 and the DNA end casts doubt on the J call. The CDR3 runs to 15 residues. Germline lookup yields CDR1 MGHRA and CDR2 YSYEKL. The CDR3 coding sequence is TGCTCCAGCAGCCAAGGTCACGGGAGCTCCTACGAGCAGTACTTC. It codes for CSSSQGHGSSYEQYF.

The rearrangement joins TRBV5-5 to TRBJ2-7, with TRBD1 matching 9 bases. Looked up from germline, CDR1 is SGHKS and CDR2 is YYEKEE (reference sequence). Trimming at V came to 3 bases and at J to 4 bases, leaving 5 bases not matched to a gene. The CDR3 loop spans 14 amino acids. For the CDR3, the DNA is TGTGCCAGCAGCTCGGGACAGGGAAGTTACGAGCAGTACTTC. Translated: CASSSGQGSYEQYF.

Here the CDR3 reads CASSEVDSRNTEAFF. The DNA of the CDR3 is TGTGCCAGCAGTGAGGTGGACAGCCGGAACACTGAAGCTTTCTTT. The chain combines TRBV25-1 with TRBJ1-1; D perhaps matches TRBD1 (6 bases). Germline V gene lookup returns CDR1 MGHDK and CDR2 SYGVNS. Trimming shortened V by 3 bases and J by 1 base, and 12 bases separated the two germline ends. The length of the CDR3 is 15 residues.

This chain joins TRBV4-2 and TRBJ2-1; 9 bases are shared with TRBD2. CDR3 size: 16 residues. Germline CDR1 and CDR2: LGHNA and YNFKEQ. The ends lost 0 bases at V and 9 bases at J; junction bases unmatched: 9. The CDR3 sequence is CASSQDPDSGSREQFF. The DNA for the CDR3 is TGTGCCAGCAGCCAAGATCCGGATAGCGGGAGCCGTGAGCAGTTCTTC.